A single sample gave rise to the 21 T cell receptor beta chains below, sequenced in a study of blood T cell repertoires in COVID-19. Profiling relied on immunoSEQ multiplex PCR, and the TCRdb table lists in-frame clones only, not all of them. The table includes about 190,000 clones, approximately 90% detected once. The sample taken for sequencing was peripheral blood. The source of these receptors is a man between 40 and 49 years old with active or convalescent COVID-19.

V usage is TRBV19 and J usage is TRBJ2-3, with TRBD1 matching over 11 bases. Germline lookup yields CDR1 LNHDA and CDR2 SQIVND (reference sequence). CDR3 length: 16 amino acids. The ends lost 3 bases at V and 5 bases at J; junction bases unmatched: 7. CDR3 DNA: TGTGCCAGTAGTATTAGGACAGGGGGCGTAGGAGATACGCAGTATTTT. Its protein is CASSIRTGGVGDTQYF.

This chain connects TRBV2 to TRBJ2-3; perhaps TRBD1 as D (6 bases). This CDR3 has 14 amino acids. The germline gives CDR1 SNHLY, CDR2 FYNNEI. Trimming stripped 6 bases from V and 2 bases from J, with 12 bases between. The DNA of the CDR3 is TGTGCCAGCAGATTGGACAGCCACACAGATACGCAGTATTTT. Translation gives CASRLDSHTDTQYF.

The gene calls are TRBV2 and TRBJ2-7; 10 nucleotides align to TRBD1. CDR1 and CDR2 (germline): SNHLY, FYNNEI. The CDR3 consists of 15 residues. V trimming: 6 bases; J trimming: 5 bases; junction bases outside the gene matches: 10. The CDR3 coding sequence is TGTGCCAGCAGAGAGAACCGGGACAGGGGAGACGAGCAGTACTTC. Protein product: CASRENRDRGDEQYF.

CDR3 loop: CASSLSQGSTDTQYF. In nucleotides, the CDR3 is TGTGCCAGCAGTTTATCCCAGGGGTCCACAGATACGCAGTATTTT. The V gene is TRBV6-5, the J gene TRBJ2-3; a possible D gene is TRBD1 (6 bases). CDR3 length equals 15 residues. Germline V lookup: CDR1 MNHEY, CDR2 SVGAGI. Trimming left V 4 bases short and J 2 bases short, with 13 bases between.

The chain has TRBV7-9 and TRBJ1-3, with D possibly TRBD1 on 5 matching bases. Germline V gene lookup returns CDR1 SEHNR and CDR2 FQNEAQ (reference sequence). V dropped 0 bases and J dropped 0 bases, with 9 bases sitting between them. CDR3 size: 16 residues. In DNA form, the CDR3 reads TGTGCCAGCAGCTTAGCCCGGACAAGCTCTGGAAACACCATATATTTT. This gives the protein CASSLARTSSGNTIYF. Complete variable domain (other parts from reference TRBV7-9 and TRBJ1-3): DTGVSQNPRHKITKRGQNVTFRCDPISEHNRLYWYRQTLGQGPEFLTYFQNEAQLEKSRLLSDRFSAERPKGSFSTLEIQRTEQGDSAMYLCASSLARTSSGNTIYFGEGSWLTVV.

The genes are TRBV19 and TRBJ2-3; 9 bases map to TRBD2. The CDR3 is made up of 16 amino acids. Losses at the gene ends were 0 bases for V and 3 bases for J; bases not matched to a gene: 4. Germline V gene sequence: CDR1 LNHDA, CDR2 SQIVND (reference sequence). CDR3 sequence reads: CASSIDSGGGTDTQYF. CDR3 DNA sequence: TGTGCCAGTAGTATAGATAGCGGGGGAGGTACAGATACGCAGTATTTT.

The chain carries TRBV3-1 (or the pseudogene TRBV3-2) and TRBJ1-5; TRBD1 matches at 7 bases. With 6 bases clipped from V and 4 bases from J, the junction kept 12 bases outside the gene matches. CDR3 length: 16 amino acids. Germline V gene sequence: CDR1 LGHDT, CDR2 YNNKEL (reference sequence). DNA for the CDR3: TGTGCCAGCAGTCCCCGTGCCGGGACAGCGAATCAGCCCCAGCATTTT. This codes for CASSPRAGTANQPQHF.

The chain uses TRBV15 and TRBJ1-5, with D perhaps TRBD1 (5 bases). Looked up from germline, CDR1 is LNHNV and CDR2 is YYDKDF (reference sequence). Trimming cost V 1 base and J 5 bases, with 9 bases left between them. The CDR3 loop spans 14 amino acids. CDR3 coding DNA: TGTGCCACCAGCAGAGGCACACAGGATCAGCCCCAGCATTTT. Translation: CATSRGTQDQPQHF.

This clone was seen more than once but under ten times. The chain is built from TRBV29-1 and TRBJ2-1; 8 bases line up with TRBD1. Unmatched junction bases numbered 7, after V lost 7 bases and J lost 2 bases. Germline lookup yields CDR1 SQVTM and CDR2 ANQGSEA. The CDR3 is made up of 14 amino acids. The CDR3 DNA follows: TGCAGCGGGGAACAGGGGGGTCCCTACAATGAGCAGTTCTTC. Protein sequence: CSGEQGGPYNEQFF.

The rearrangement uses TRBV3-1 (or the pseudogene TRBV3-2) and TRBJ2-1; 13 bases match TRBD2. CDR1 is LGHDT and CDR2 is YNNKEL in the germline V gene (reference sequence). Germline trimming cut 5 bases from V and 8 bases from J; bases unmatched to any gene: 3. The CDR3 contains 14 residues. CDR3 sequence: CASSGLAGAYEQFF. As DNA, the CDR3 is TGTGCCAGCAGCGGACTAGCGGGAGCATATGAGCAGTTCTTC.

V is TRBV2 and J is TRBJ1-1; D call uncertain. Germline V gives CDR1 SNHLY, CDR2 FYNNEI. This CDR3 has 13 amino acids. V dropped 8 bases and J dropped 7 bases, with 17 bases sitting between them. Here the CDR3 reads CASSEETTGEAFF. CDR3 nucleotide sequence: TGTGCCAGCTCTGAGGAGACGACCGGTGAAGCTTTCTTT.

The chain employs TRBV6-5 and TRBJ1-1, with a weak D call TRBD1 (6 bases). This CDR3 comprises 13 residues. Trimming removed 2 bases from V and 5 bases from J, with 9 bases in between. Germline V gene sequence: CDR1 MNHEY, CDR2 SVGAGI. For the CDR3, the DNA is TGTGCCAGCAGTTACGTAAGGGGGACTGAAGCTTTCTTT. This codes for CASSYVRGTEAFF.

This chain links TRBV28 with TRBJ1-2; weak D call: TRBD1 (5 bases). Trimming took 10 bases from V and 7 from J, leaving 19 bases between them. The germline V gene encodes CDR1 MDHEN and CDR2 SYDVKM. The CDR3 loop spans 13 amino acids. CDR3 amino acids: CATSWGVLGGYTF. In DNA, the CDR3 is TGTGCCACCAGCTGGGGGGTTTTAGGTGGCTACACCTTC.

The chain couples TRBV6-5 to TRBJ1-2; 7 bases match TRBD1. This CDR3 is 15 amino acids long. Germline lookup yields CDR1 MNHEY and CDR2 SVGAGI. V dropped 1 base and J dropped 5; count of bases not matched to a gene: 7. CDR3 DNA: TGTGCCAGCAGTTACTTTCCGGGACAGATTTATGGCTACACCTTC. Residues: CASSYFPGQIYGYTF.

V gene TRBV6-1 combines with J gene TRBJ1-5; 8 nucleotides line up with TRBD1. Unmatched junction bases numbered 12, after V lost 4 bases and J lost 7 bases. CDR1 is MNHNS, CDR2 SASEGT, per germline. CDR3 length equals 16 residues. The CDR3 loop is CASSASIQGAGQPQHF. The DNA of the CDR3 is TGTGCCAGCAGTGCAAGTATCCAGGGGGCTGGGCAGCCCCAGCATTTT.

V usage is TRBV10-2 and J usage is TRBJ1-1; 8 bases map to TRBD1. Germline assignment: CDR1 WSHSY and CDR2 SAAADI. The CDR3 spans 15 residues. Unmatched junction bases numbered 10, after V lost 7 bases and J lost 3 bases. As DNA, the CDR3 is TGCGCCAGCAATAAGCCGGACAGGGCGGACACTGAAGCTTTCTTT. Its translation: CASNKPDRADTEAFF.

The chain couples TRBV28 to TRBJ1-1; unclear D gene. CDR3 length equals 13 residues. Trimming took 7 bases from V and 9 from J, leaving 18 bases between them. The germline CDR1 and CDR2 sequences are MDHEN and SYDVKM. CDR3: CASKFTDTSKAFF. The CDR3 DNA reads as TGTGCCAGCAAATTTACAGACACGTCAAAAGCTTTCTTT. The full variable domain, its missing parts supplied by reference TRBV28 and TRBJ1-1, is DVKVTQSSRYLVKRTGEKVFLECVQDMDHENMFWYRQDPGLGLRLIYFSYDVKMKEKGDIPEGYSVSREKKERFSLILESASTNQTSMYLCASKFTDTSKAFFGQGTRLTVV.

This chain connects TRBV7-2 to TRBJ1-5; TRBD1 matches at 7 bases. After removal of 4 bases from V and 0 bases from J, the junction contained 3 bases not matched to a gene. The CDR3 length is 15 residues. CDR1 is SGHTA and CDR2 is FQGNSA in the germline V gene. The CDR3 nucleotides read TGTGCCAGCAGCTCAGGGGGGATTAGCAATCAGCCCCAGCATTTT. Its translation is CASSSGGISNQPQHF.

The CDR3 loop reads CAWTYPWVGGPPYEQYF. Written as DNA, the CDR3 is TGTGCCTGGACCTACCCGTGGGTGGGAGGGCCTCCATACGAGCAGTACTTC. V usage is TRBV30 and J usage is TRBJ2-7; TRBD2 matches at 7 bases. Germline values: CDR1 GTSNPN, CDR2 SVGIG (reference sequence). This CDR3 has 17 residues. J gave up 4 bases and V 4 bases, and 19 bases lay outside the gene matches.

The genes are TRBV7-9 and TRBJ2-1; 8 positions match TRBD2. Germline V gives CDR1 SEHNR, CDR2 FQNEAQ (reference sequence). The CDR3 spans 18 residues. V gave up 1 base and J gave up 0 bases; unmatched junction bases: 8. CDR3 sequence (DNA): TGTGCCAGCAGCTTAGAGATAACTAGCGGCACCTCCTACAATGAGCAGTTCTTC. It translates to CASSLEITSGTSYNEQFF.

V is TRBV18 and J is TRBJ2-7; TRBD2 might be the D (6 bases). This CDR3 comprises 14 residues. In germline, CDR1 is KGHSH, CDR2 LQKENI. Trimming took off 3 bases at V and 0 bases at J, with 9 bases between the two ends. CDR3: CASSPGLPSYEQYF. CDR3 nucleotide sequence: TGTGCCAGCTCACCGGGACTTCCCTCCTACGAGCAGTACTTC.